This T cell receptor (beta chain) was identified during a study of T cells in tuberculosis. About the research overall: IGRA-negative adolescents, IGRA-positive adolescents with latent tuberculosis and adults with active tuberculosis formed this South African cohort. Study conclusions and caveats: Active tuberculosis TCR-alpha repertoires lay closer to GMM-specific TCRs than IGRA-negative controls, suggesting clonal expansion.

Produced via immunoSEQ multiplex PCR; TCRdb's table is partial and in-frame only. The sample carries around 35,000 clones, 85% to 95% recorded once. Time point reported: new active TB diagnosis, blood taken before or within 7 days of starting treatment. This clone appeared once. As yet, its antigen is unknown. Trimming left V 6 bases short and J 8 bases short, with 19 bases between. The CDR3 has 15 amino acids. Germline CDR1 and CDR2: MNHNS and SASEGT. The source was PBMCs, collected at tuberculosis diagnosis. The chain combines TRBV6-1 with TRBJ1-4; perhaps TRBD1 as D (6 bases). The clonotype originates from an adult with tuberculosis. The CDR3 DNA follows: TGTGCCAGCAGCTCCGGGGGAGGGGGAGGGGAAAAACTGTTTTTT. This encodes CASSSGGGGGEKLFF.